This T cell receptor beta chain was sequenced for a study of blood T cell repertoires in COVID-19. The wider study: In each case, the material was cDNA or gDNA derived from T cells, B-cell-depleted T cells, or PBMCs.

Germline lookup yields CDR1 MDHEN and CDR2 SYDVKM. There are 16 residues in the CDR3. Trimming removed 3 bases from V and 5 bases from J; junction bases left unmatched: 10. In the original processing: Estimated nucleated cell counts came from reference gene primer amplification. TCRdb's copy holds only in-frame clones and misses some; the assay was immunoSEQ multiplex PCR. V, J and clone size are taken as reported in that table, and D and trimming were inferred from the DNA itself. The sample lists hundreds of thousands of clones; just under 85% were seen once. The source of this sequence is a woman older than 75 with acute or convalescent COVID-19. The chain carries TRBV28 and TRBJ1-2, with TRBD1 matching over 9 bases. The sequencing sample was made of peripheral blood. DNA of the CDR3: TGTGCCAGCAGTTTGGCCGGGACAGGGATACGGTATGGCTACACCTTC. This gives the protein CASSLAGTGIRYGYTF.